This T cell receptor (beta chain) was found in a study of cytomegalovirus exposure and HLA in healthy donors. Study findings and constraints: It emerged from a later analysis that several of the most significant clusters appeared to be linked to common viral pathogens. Later findings reportedly placed an Asian-associated ancestry cluster below the approximately 700-donor mean for N-insertions.

CDR1 and CDR2 (germline): SGHRS, YFSETQ. The CDR3 consists of 12 residues. The ends were cut back, 0 bases at V and 10 bases at J, with 8 bases in the middle. For this clone: The antigen is unknown.

The PCR employed 60 Vbeta primers together with 13 Jbeta primers. The table came from immunoSEQ multiplex PCR; TCRdb's copy has only in-frame clones and leaves some out. The sample has roughly 180,000 clones, around 80% seen once. The TCR comes from a woman in her forties or fifties in good health and CMV-seropositive. Sequencing was performed on PBMCs. V and J are TRBV5-1 and TRBJ2-1, with TRBD2 as a possible D gene (5 bases). The CDR3: CASSLDEGEQFF. For the CDR3, the DNA is TGCGCCAGCAGCTTGGACGAGGGAGAGCAGTTCTTC. Drawing the rest from reference TRBV5-1 and TRBJ2-1, the complete variable domain is KAGVTQTPRYLIKTRGQQVTLSCSPISGHRSVSWYQQTPGQGLQFLFEYFSETQRNKGNFPGRFSGRQFSNSRSEMNVSTLELGDSALYLCASSLDEGEQFFGPGTRLTVL.